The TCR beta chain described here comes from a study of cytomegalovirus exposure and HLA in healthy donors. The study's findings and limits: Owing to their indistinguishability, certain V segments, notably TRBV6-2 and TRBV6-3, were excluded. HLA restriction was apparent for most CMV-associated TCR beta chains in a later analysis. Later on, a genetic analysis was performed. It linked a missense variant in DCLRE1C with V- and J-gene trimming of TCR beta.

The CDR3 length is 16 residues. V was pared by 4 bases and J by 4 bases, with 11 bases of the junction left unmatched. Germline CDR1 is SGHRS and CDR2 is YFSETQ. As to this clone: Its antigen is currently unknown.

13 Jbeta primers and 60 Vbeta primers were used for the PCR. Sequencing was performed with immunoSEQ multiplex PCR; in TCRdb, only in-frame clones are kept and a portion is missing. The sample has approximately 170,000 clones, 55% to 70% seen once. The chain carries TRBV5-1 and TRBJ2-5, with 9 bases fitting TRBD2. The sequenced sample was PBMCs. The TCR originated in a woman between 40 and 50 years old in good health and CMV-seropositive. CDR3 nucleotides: TGCGCCAGCAGCGTCCCGGGACTAGCAGGAGGAGAGACCCAGTACTTC. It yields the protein CASSVPGLAGGETQYF.